Listed here are 21 T cell receptor beta chains from one sample, sequenced in a study of OX40 agonist ivuxolimab in advanced cancers. Sequencing used immunoSEQ multiplex PCR; TCRdb keeps in-frame clones, though not all of them. This table has about 77,000 clones, approximately 84% appearing once. The sequenced sample was CD4+ or CD8+ T cells sorted from blood, obtained in a trial of the OX40 agonist ivuxolimab. Receptor source: an adult with an advanced solid tumor such as melanoma, head and neck, liver or kidney cancer.

The rearrangement uses TRBV18 and TRBJ2-1; 11 nucleotides agree with TRBD2. The germline CDR1 and CDR2 sequences are KGHSH and LQKENI. J was trimmed by 8 bases and V by 8 bases; bases with no gene match: 5. CDR3 length equals 13 residues. The CDR3 DNA sequence: TGTGCCAGCACTGGACTAGCGGGTGATGAGCAGTTCTTC. This sequence encodes CASTGLAGDEQFF.

This clone appeared a few times. The chain uses TRBV29-1 and TRBJ1-2; D ambiguous. Trimming removed 4 bases at V and 7 bases at J, with 16 bases between. The CDR3 is 13 amino acids. The germline V gene encodes CDR1 SQVTM and CDR2 ANQGSEA. The CDR3 sequence: CSVVNSQRFGYTF. DNA for the CDR3: TGCAGCGTTGTGAACAGCCAACGGTTTGGCTACACCTTC.

The J gene is TRBJ1-1, the V gene TRBV9; maybe TRBD1 (5 bases). V lost 0 bases and J lost 8, with 17 bases in between. The CDR3 loop spans 15 amino acids. The germline gives CDR1 SGDLS, CDR2 YYNGEE. This CDR3 reads CASSVEGRGADEAFF. Here the CDR3 DNA reads TGTGCCAGCAGCGTAGAGGGAAGGGGCGCGGACGAAGCTTTCTTT.

This rearrangement joins TRBV7-6 to TRBJ2-7; 7 bases match TRBD1. Germline CDR1 reads SGHVS; CDR2 reads FNYEAQ. CDR3 size: 15 residues. The ends lost 5 bases at V and 3 bases at J; junction bases unmatched: 10. Here the CDR3 DNA reads TGTGCCAGCAGCCTGCCGGGACAGCAAATCTACGAGCAGTACTTC. Protein: CASSLPGQQIYEQYF.

The J gene is TRBJ2-7, the V gene TRBV2; perhaps TRBD1 as D (6 bases). With 6 bases removed from V and 4 bases from J, the gap between germline ends came to 10 bases. Germline V gene lookup returns CDR1 SNHLY and CDR2 FYNNEI. The CDR3 runs 12 residues. The CDR3 DNA is TGTGCCAGCAGGCCCCAGGGGTACGAGCAGTACTTC. As protein: CASRPQGYEQYF. Complete variable domain (other parts from reference TRBV2 and TRBJ2-7): EPEVTQTPSHQVTQMGQEVILRCVPISNHLYFYWYRQILGQKVEFLVSFYNNEISEKSEIFDDQFSVERPDGSNFTLKIRSTKLEDSAMYFCASRPQGYEQYFGPGTRLTVT.

This clone was seen only a few times. Other DNA sequences in this sample translate to the same CDR3. This chain uses TRBV2 with TRBJ2-3; 10 nucleotides line up with TRBD2. The CDR3 spans 17 residues. In germline, CDR1 is SNHLY, CDR2 FYNNEI. V was clipped by 2 bases and J by 2 bases; unmatched bases: 7. CDR3 DNA sequence: TGTGCCAGCAGTGAAAGGCTAGCGGGGGACTTCACAGATACGCAGTATTTT. Translated: CASSERLAGDFTDTQYF.

V usage is TRBV18 and J usage is TRBJ1-1; 7 bases match TRBD1. The CDR3 consists of 14 residues. Trimming at V came to 3 bases and at J to 5 bases, leaving 6 bases not matched to a gene. CDR1 KGHSH and CDR2 LQKENI come from the germline V gene. CDR3: CASSPDRVPTEAFF. DNA for the CDR3: TGTGCCAGCTCACCCGACAGGGTCCCAACTGAAGCTTTCTTT.

This chain links TRBV28 with TRBJ2-7; weak D call: TRBD1 (6 bases). The CDR3 extends over 12 amino acids. CDR1 and CDR2 (germline): MDHEN, SYDVKM. Trimming pared 6 bases from V and 4 bases from J, leaving 10 bases between. CDR3 amino acids: CASRIQGYEQYF. CDR3 nucleotide sequence: TGTGCCAGCAGAATACAGGGATACGAGCAGTACTTC.

The count of this clone is one. This chain uses TRBV7-2 with TRBJ2-3, with a possible D match to TRBD2 (6 bases). In germline, CDR1 is SGHTA, CDR2 FQGNSA. V was cut by 5 bases and J by 0 bases, with 12 bases left in between. The CDR3 spans 15 residues. The CDR3 bases are TGTGCCAGCAGCCAGGACTACATAAGCACAGATACGCAGTATTTT. Translation gives CASSQDYISTDTQYF.

The chain uses TRBV6-5 and TRBJ1-4, with 11 bases matching TRBD1. The trim removed 4 bases at V and 7 bases at J, leaving 2 bases unmatched. Germline lookup yields CDR1 MNHEY and CDR2 SVGAGI. The length of the CDR3 is 14 residues. CDR3 protein: CASSFGTGGEKLFF. The CDR3 DNA sequence: TGTGCCAGCAGTTTCGGGACAGGGGGTGAAAAACTGTTTTTT.

The chain recombines TRBV2 with TRBJ2-5; the match to TRBD1 covers 7 bases. Gene TRBJ2-7 matches the end of the DNA better, so the J call may be wrong. From germline, CDR1 is SNHLY and CDR2 FYNNEI. This CDR3 region has 13 residues. The CDR3 loop is CASTRNRGYEQYF. The CDR3 DNA follows: TGTGCCAGCACCCGAAACAGGGGCTACGAGCAGTACTTC.

V gene TRBV7-2 combines with J gene TRBJ2-5; D uncertain. Germline lookup yields CDR1 SGHTA and CDR2 FQGNSA. The CDR3 consists of 13 residues. Trimming took off 2 bases at V and 2 bases at J, with 6 bases between the two ends. CDR3 coding DNA: TGTGCCAGCAGCTTACCAGAGCAAGAGACCCAGTACTTC. Translating it yields CASSLPEQETQYF.

The chain employs TRBV6-5 and TRBJ2-1; D gene unclear. Germline CDR1 and CDR2: MNHEY and SVGAGI. Trimming removed 6 bases at V and 0 bases at J, with 12 bases between. The CDR3 length is 15 residues. The CDR3 region is CASSLSWGSYNEQFF. The CDR3 DNA reads TGTGCCAGCAGCCTCAGTTGGGGCTCCTACAATGAGCAGTTCTTC.

This chain connects TRBV30 to TRBJ1-3, with D unclear. Germline CDR1 is GTSNPN and CDR2 is SVGIG (reference sequence). CDR3 size: 13 residues. Trimming shortened V by 2 bases and J by 5 bases, and 10 bases separated the two germline ends. CDR3 nucleotides: TGTGCCTGGAGTACCAATGGGCGAAACACCATATATTTT. Translating gives CAWSTNGRNTIYF.

The chain recombines TRBV19 with TRBJ1-4; possible D gene TRBD1, 5 bases. This CDR3 contains 15 residues. Germline V lookup: CDR1 LNHDA, CDR2 SQIVND (reference sequence). Trimming cost V 7 bases and J 8 bases, with 20 bases left between them. CDR3 amino acids: CASTSGSMGYEKLFF. In DNA, the CDR3 is TGTGCCAGTACCTCAGGGTCAATGGGGTACGAAAAACTGTTTTTT.

This clone has a handful of counts. The junction shows a germline mismatch at one end, possibly a read error. CDR3 in amino acids: CASSLLAGGSEQYF. Written as DNA, the CDR3 is TGTGCCAGCAGTCTACTAGCGGGAGGGAGCGAGCAGTACTTC. The chain links TRBV10-3 to TRBJ2-7; 13 bases line up with TRBD2. The CDR3 contains 14 residues. In germline, CDR1 is ENHRY, CDR2 SYGVKD.

A few counts support this clone. The J gene is TRBJ2-3, the V gene TRBV5-4, with D tentatively TRBD2 (6 bases). The germline V gene encodes CDR1 SGHNT and CDR2 YYREEE (reference sequence). Deletions cut 2 bases from V and 4 bases from J, with 11 bases between. This CDR3 is built from 14 residues. The DNA of the CDR3 is TGTGCCAGCAGCTTTAACAGGAGGGCAGATACGCAGTATTTT. This translates into CASSFNRRADTQYF.

V and J are TRBV7-3 and TRBJ2-1, with D possibly matching TRBD2 (6 bases). CDR1 SGHTA and CDR2 FQGTGA come from the germline V gene. The CDR3 is made up of 16 amino acids. Trimming pared 5 bases from V and 0 bases from J, leaving 14 bases between. As DNA, the CDR3 is TGTGCCAGCAGCCCCTCCGGGAGCGGCTCCTACAATGAGCAGTTCTTC. As protein: CASSPSGSGSYNEQFF.

This clone was seen only once. The chain couples TRBV6-5 to TRBJ2-5; TRBD1 matches 8 bases. This CDR3 contains 15 residues. Per germline, CDR1 MNHEY and CDR2 SVGAGI. The V gene end was trimmed by 7 bases and the J gene end by 1 base; junction bases not matched to a gene: 8. This CDR3 reads CASIRAGGFQETQYF. Written as DNA, the CDR3 is TGTGCCAGCATCCGTGCAGGGGGCTTCCAAGAGACCCAGTACTTC.

This clone appeared a single time. The chain couples TRBV15 to TRBJ2-1, with 9 bases that match TRBD1. The CDR3 sequence is 13 residues long. Per the germline V gene, CDR1 is LNHNV and CDR2 is YYDKDF (reference sequence). Germline trimming cut 0 bases from V and 15 bases from J; bases unmatched to any gene: 6. CDR3 in DNA: TGTGCCACCAGCAGAGATAAGGGGACAGGGCCGTTCTTC. Translating it yields CATSRDKGTGPFF.

This clone came up a few times. The chain joins TRBV4-3 to TRBJ1-1; D unclear. Germline V CDR1 and CDR2: LGHNA, YSLEER. Between the trimmed V and J ends, which lost 1 base and 1 base, there was a span of 13 bases. The CDR3 loop spans 16 amino acids. The CDR3 sequence: CASSQVVNSENTEAFF. The CDR3, as DNA: TGCGCCAGCAGCCAAGTTGTAAACAGCGAGAACACTGAAGCTTTCTTT.